A single sample gave rise to the 19 T cell receptor beta chains below, sequenced in a study of beta chain features in type 1 diabetes. Sequencing targeted expressed TCRB transcripts, as all isolated RNA had been reverse transcribed. Generated by immunoSEQ multiplex PCR, the TCRdb table keeps only in-frame clones and is missing some. The repertoire consists of fewer than 350,000 clones, with about 8% occurring once and the leading ten covering approximately 1%. Sequencing was performed on central memory CD4+ T cells from blood. Every receptor here comes from a woman in her late teens or twenties in good health.

This clone was detected only a few times. The V and J genes are TRBV19 and TRBJ2-3; 9 bases align to TRBD2. V gave up 2 bases and J gave up 2 bases; unmatched junction bases: 8. The CDR3 length is 17 residues. CDR1 is LNHDA and CDR2 is SQIVND in the germline V gene (reference sequence). The CDR3 loop reads CASSIKAGGLFTDTQYF. In DNA form, the CDR3 reads TGTGCCAGTAGTATAAAGGCGGGAGGGCTCTTCACAGATACGCAGTATTTT.

The CDR3 bases are TGTGCCAGCGGATACACATCAACTAATGAAAAACTGTTTTTT. Protein product: CASGYTSTNEKLFF. J is TRBJ1-4 and V is TRBV6-5, with D hard to call. The CDR3 has 14 amino acids. V was shortened by 8 bases and J by 0 bases, with 10 bases between the two germline ends. Germline lookup yields CDR1 MNHEY and CDR2 SVGAGI.

This chain uses TRBV6-6 with TRBJ2-3; D call uncertain. The V end lost 5 bases, the J end lost 4 bases, and 4 bases lay between the germline ends. Germline-derived CDR1 and CDR2 are MNHNY and SVGAGI (reference sequence). This CDR3 region has 11 residues. This CDR3 reads CASSRADTQYF. The CDR3 region has the DNA TGTGCCAGCAGTCGGGCAGATACGCAGTATTTT.

A few counts support this clone. The chain joins TRBV5-1 to TRBJ2-3, with D perhaps matching TRBD2 (6 bases). CDR1 is SGHRS, CDR2 YFSETQ, per germline. This CDR3 has 14 amino acids. V lost 6 bases and J 2 bases, leaving 13 bases between the germline ends. The CDR3 spells CASTPGLLTDTQYF. The CDR3 bases are TGCGCCAGCACCCCGGGACTCCTCACAGATACGCAGTATTTT.

This clone was counted ten times or more. This sequence joins TRBV19 and TRBJ2-2; a possible D gene is TRBD1 (6 bases). The V end was cut by 5 bases, the J end by 4 bases, with 17 bases between. CDR1 is LNHDA, CDR2 SQIVND, per germline (reference sequence). The CDR3 spans 16 residues. The CDR3 DNA is TGTGCCAGTAGTCCCCACGACAGGTCACTCACCGGGGAGCTGTTTTTT. It translates to CASSPHDRSLTGELFF.

The CDR3, as DNA: TGTGCCAGCAGCACCGGGACAGGGGGCGGTGAGACCCAGTACTTC. Protein: CASSTGTGGGETQYF. The V gene is TRBV7-2, the J gene TRBJ2-5; 12 nucleotides match TRBD1. This CDR3 region has 15 residues. V was pared by 5 bases and J by 5 bases, with 6 bases of the junction left unmatched. CDR1 is SGHTA and CDR2 is FQGNSA in the germline V gene.

This clone was picked up many times. This CDR3 is CASSGPGQGSGANVLTF. The CDR3 coding sequence is TGTGCCAGCAGCGGTCCAGGACAGGGCTCTGGGGCCAACGTCCTGACTTTC. The J gene is TRBJ2-6, the V gene TRBV7-2, with 8 bases lining up with TRBD1. This CDR3 has 17 amino acids. Germline lookup yields CDR1 SGHTA and CDR2 FQGNSA. V lost 5 bases and J lost 0; bases outside the gene matches: 6.

The chain is built from TRBV7-2 and TRBJ2-3; 9 nucleotides line up with TRBD1. Germline V lookup: CDR1 SGHTA, CDR2 FQGNSA. There are 15 residues in the CDR3. V gave up 4 bases and J gave up 1 base; unmatched junction bases: 3. In nucleotides, the CDR3 is TGTGCCAGCAGCTCTCGGACAGGGGGCACAGATACGCAGTATTTT. Translation gives CASSSRTGGTDTQYF.

This clone was seen a few times. The V call is TRBV18, the J call TRBJ2-3; D call uncertain. CDR1 KGHSH and CDR2 LQKENI come from the germline V gene. V lost 2 bases to trimming and J lost 4 bases, with 13 bases between them. This CDR3 spans 15 amino acids. DNA for the CDR3: TGTGCCAGCTCACCATCTTTGGGGATCGCAGATACGCAGTATTTT. Translation: CASSPSLGIADTQYF. Combining the CDR3 with reference TRBV18 and TRBJ2-3 gives the whole variable domain NAGVMQNPRHLVRRRGQEARLRCSPMKGHSHVYWYRQLPEEGLKFMVYLQKENIIDESGMPKERFSAEFPKEGPSILRIQQVVRGDSAAYFCASSPSLGIADTQYFGPGTRLTVL.

The chain carries TRBV7-3 and TRBJ2-7; D may be TRBD1 or TRBD2 (5 bases each). V lost 3 bases and J lost 2, with 17 bases in between. The CDR3 has 16 residues. Germline V gene sequence: CDR1 SGHTA, CDR2 FQGTGA. The CDR3 region has the DNA TGTGCCAGCAGCTTGATCGGGACCCGAAGGCCCTACGAGCAGTACGTC. It codes for CASSLIGTRRPYEQYV.

This clone was seen a handful of times. The chain couples TRBV13 to TRBJ1-5; D is undetermined. The CDR3 runs 15 residues. V was trimmed by 0 bases and J by 0 bases, leaving 6 bases between them. Germline V gene data show CDR1 as PRHDT and CDR2 as FYEKMQ (reference sequence). The CDR3 spells CASSLGPDSNQPQHF. CDR3 nucleotides: TGTGCCAGCAGCTTAGGGCCTGATAGCAATCAGCCCCAGCATTTT.

Ten or more counts support this clone. The chain employs TRBV6-5 and TRBJ1-5; D is uncertain. The V gene lost 2 bases and the J gene lost 3 bases, with 11 bases spanning the gap. Germline CDR1 is MNHEY and CDR2 is SVGAGI. The CDR3 is made up of 15 amino acids. For the CDR3, the DNA is TGTGCCAGCAGTTACGGATGGGGAGCCAATCAGCCCCAGCATTTT. It encodes CASSYGWGANQPQHF.

The table lists this clone with a few counts. This chain joins TRBV14 and TRBJ1-2, with D uncertain. Looked up from germline, CDR1 is SGHDN and CDR2 is FVKESK. This CDR3 comprises 15 residues. V was clipped by 0 bases and J by 8 bases, with 16 bases between them. This chain's CDR3 is CASSQDFLVRVGYTF. The CDR3, as DNA: TGTGCCAGCAGCCAAGATTTTCTTGTTCGTGTGGGCTACACCTTC.

This clone was counted a few times. The V call is TRBV28, the J call TRBJ1-1; D call uncertain. The CDR3 contains 11 residues. Deletions cut 6 bases from V and 1 base from J, with 3 bases between. Germline V gene sequence: CDR1 MDHEN, CDR2 SYDVKM. CDR3 DNA: TGTGCCAGCAGCGAGAACACTGAAGCTTTCTTT. Translated, it gives CASSENTEAFF.

In its sample, this clone was seen a few times. This chain links TRBV11-1 with TRBJ2-1; 8 bases map to TRBD1. This CDR3 has 15 residues. In germline, CDR1 is SGHAT, CDR2 FQDESV (reference sequence). V was pared by 5 bases and J by 7 bases, with 10 bases of the junction left unmatched. CDR3 amino acids: CASSKLGQGTNEQFF. CDR3 DNA: TGTGCCAGCAGCAAGCTAGGACAGGGAACAAATGAGCAGTTCTTC.

This rearrangement joins TRBV28 to TRBJ1-2; D is unclear. Germline assignment: CDR1 MDHEN and CDR2 SYDVKM. The CDR3 loop spans 10 amino acids. V was pared by 8 bases and J by 5 bases, with 6 bases between. CDR3 nucleotide sequence: TGTGCCAGCGGAGCTTATGGCTACACCTTC. Residues: CASGAYGYTF.

V is TRBV30 and J is TRBJ2-3, with D perhaps TRBD2 (6 bases). Trimming cost V 2 bases and J 6 bases, with 12 bases left between them. Germline V gives CDR1 GTSNPN, CDR2 SVGIG (reference sequence). This CDR3 contains 13 residues. The DNA of the CDR3 is TGTGCCTGGAGTCGGGAGAGTCGCGATACGCAGTATTTT. Protein product: CAWSRESRDTQYF.

This chain joins TRBV18 and TRBJ1-2; D uncertain. The CDR3 loop spans 15 amino acids. V shed 6 bases and J shed 0 bases, with 14 bases lying between them. The germline gives CDR1 KGHSH, CDR2 LQKENI. In DNA form, the CDR3 reads TGTGCCAGCTCGTCAGGATCGGGATCTAACTATGGCTACACCTTC. Protein sequence: CASSSGSGSNYGYTF. Supplemented by reference TRBV18 and TRBJ1-2, the full variable domain reads NAGVMQNPRHLVRRRGQEARLRCSPMKGHSHVYWYRQLPEEGLKFMVYLQKENIIDESGMPKERFSAEFPKEGPSILRIQQVVRGDSAAYFCASSSGSGSNYGYTFGSGTRLTVV.

This clone was detected ten times or more. Other DNA sequences from this sample encode an identical CDR3 as well. This sequence joins TRBV7-9 and TRBJ2-1, with D possibly being TRBD2 (6 bases). Per germline, CDR1 SEHNR and CDR2 FQNEAQ (reference sequence). The CDR3 loop spans 15 amino acids. Deletions cut 5 bases from V and 4 bases from J, with 15 bases between. CDR3 DNA sequence: TGTGCCAGCAGCCCCCCCGGGGGACCTTACAATGAGCAGTTCTTC. This sequence encodes CASSPPGGPYNEQFF.